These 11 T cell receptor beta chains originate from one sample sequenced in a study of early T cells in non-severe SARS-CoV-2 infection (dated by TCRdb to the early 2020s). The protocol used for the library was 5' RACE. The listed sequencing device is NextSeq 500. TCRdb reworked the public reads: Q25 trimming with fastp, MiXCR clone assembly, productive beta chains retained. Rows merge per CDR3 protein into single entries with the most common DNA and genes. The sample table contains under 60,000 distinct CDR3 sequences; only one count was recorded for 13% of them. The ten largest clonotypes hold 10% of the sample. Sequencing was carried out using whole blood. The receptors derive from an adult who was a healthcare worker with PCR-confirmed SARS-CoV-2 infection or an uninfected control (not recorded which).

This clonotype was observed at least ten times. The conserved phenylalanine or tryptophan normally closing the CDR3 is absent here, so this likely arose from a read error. As DNA, the CDR3 is TGTGCCAGCAGCCTCGGGACAGGGGTAATGAACACTGAAGCTTTCTCT. As protein: CASSLGTGVMNTEAFS. V and J are TRBV9 and TRBJ1-1; 10 bases align to TRBD1. Looked up from germline, CDR1 is SGDLS and CDR2 is YYNGEE. V was clipped by 4 bases and J by 0 bases; unmatched bases: 6. The CDR3 is 16 amino acids.

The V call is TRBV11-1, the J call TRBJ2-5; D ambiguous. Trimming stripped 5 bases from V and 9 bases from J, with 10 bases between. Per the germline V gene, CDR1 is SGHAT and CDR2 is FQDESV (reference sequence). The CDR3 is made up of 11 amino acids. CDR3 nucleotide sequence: TGTGCCAGCAGCCTCGGCCGGGCCCAGTACTTC. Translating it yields CASSLGRAQYF.

The CDR3 here is CASSWTVNYGYTF. DNA for the CDR3: TGCGCCAGCAGCTGGACAGTAAACTATGGCTACACCTTC. This chain joins TRBV5-1 and TRBJ1-2; TRBD1 might be the D (6 bases). V lost 3 bases and J 2 bases, leaving 8 bases between the germline ends. This CDR3 region has 13 residues. The germline V gene has CDR1 SGHRS and CDR2 YFSETQ. The entire variable domain, with the rest obtained from reference TRBV5-1 and TRBJ1-2, is as follows: KAGVTQTPRYLIKTRGQQVTLSCSPISGHRSVSWYQQTPGQGLQFLFEYFSETQRNKGNFPGRFSGRQFSNSRSEMNVSTLELGDSALYLCASSWTVNYGYTFGSGTRLTVV.

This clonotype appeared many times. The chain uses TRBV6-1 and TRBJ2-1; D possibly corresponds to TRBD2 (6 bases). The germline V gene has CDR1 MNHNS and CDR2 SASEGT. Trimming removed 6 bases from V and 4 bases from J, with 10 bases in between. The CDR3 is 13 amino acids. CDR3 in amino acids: CASRSGFYNEQFF. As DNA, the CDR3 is TGTGCCAGCAGGAGCGGGTTTTACAATGAGCAGTTCTTC.

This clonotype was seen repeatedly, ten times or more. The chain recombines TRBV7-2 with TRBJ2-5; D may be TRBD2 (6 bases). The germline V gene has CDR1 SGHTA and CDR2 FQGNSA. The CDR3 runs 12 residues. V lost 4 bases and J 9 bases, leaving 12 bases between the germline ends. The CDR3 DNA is TGTGCCAGCAGCTCGAGCTCGGGGGCCCAGTACTTC. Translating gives CASSSSSGAQYF. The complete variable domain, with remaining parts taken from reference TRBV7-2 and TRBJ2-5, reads GAGVSQSPSNKVTEKGKDVELRCDPISGHTALYWYRQSLGQGLEFLIYFQGNSAPDKSGLPSDRFSAERTGGSVSTLTIQRTQQEDSAVYLCASSSSSGAQYFGPGTRLLVL.

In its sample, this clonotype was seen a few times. CDR3 amino acids: CASRPTGGYGYTF. The CDR3 nucleotides read TGTGCCAGTAGGCCTACAGGGGGCTATGGCTACACCTTC. This chain joins TRBV19 and TRBJ1-2; TRBD1 matches at 8 bases. Germline CDR1 and CDR2: LNHDA and SQIVND (reference sequence). Trimming cost V 6 bases and J 4 bases; bases outside gene matches: 4. The CDR3 is 13 amino acids.

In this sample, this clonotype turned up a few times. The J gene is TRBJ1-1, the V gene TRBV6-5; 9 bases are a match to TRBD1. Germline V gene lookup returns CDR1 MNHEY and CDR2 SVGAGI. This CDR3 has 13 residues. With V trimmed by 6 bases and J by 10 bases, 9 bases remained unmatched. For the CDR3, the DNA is TGTGCCAGCAGCTTTAAACAGGGGGCAGGAGCTTTCTTT. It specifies CASSFKQGAGAFF.

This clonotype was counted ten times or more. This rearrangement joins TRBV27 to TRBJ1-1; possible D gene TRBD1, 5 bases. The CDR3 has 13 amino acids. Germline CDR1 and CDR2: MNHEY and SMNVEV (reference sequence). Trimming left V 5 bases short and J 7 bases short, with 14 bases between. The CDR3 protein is CASSVWGSYEAFF. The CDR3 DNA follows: TGTGCCAGCAGTGTGTGGGGGAGTTATGAAGCTTTCTTT.

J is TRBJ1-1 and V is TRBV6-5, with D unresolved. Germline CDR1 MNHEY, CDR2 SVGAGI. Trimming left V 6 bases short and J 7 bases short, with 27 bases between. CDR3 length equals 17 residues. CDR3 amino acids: CASSRYPLDGDGDEAFF. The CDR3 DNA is TGTGCCAGCAGCCGATACCCCCTTGACGGGGATGGTGATGAAGCTTTCTTT.

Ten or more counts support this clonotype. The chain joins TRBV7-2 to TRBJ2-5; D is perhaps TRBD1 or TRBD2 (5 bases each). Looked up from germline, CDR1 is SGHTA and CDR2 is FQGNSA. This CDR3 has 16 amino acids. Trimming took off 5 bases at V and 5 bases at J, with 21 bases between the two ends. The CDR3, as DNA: TGTGCCAGCAGCCCGCGGGTCCCAGGGTTTCTTGAGACCCAGTACTTC. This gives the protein CASSPRVPGFLETQYF.

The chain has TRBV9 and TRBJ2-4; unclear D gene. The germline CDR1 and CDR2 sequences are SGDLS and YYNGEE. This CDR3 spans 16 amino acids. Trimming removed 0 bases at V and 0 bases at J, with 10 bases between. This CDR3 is CASSVGPPVAKNIQYF. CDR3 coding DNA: TGTGCCAGCAGCGTAGGACCCCCTGTAGCCAAAAACATTCAGTACTTC.